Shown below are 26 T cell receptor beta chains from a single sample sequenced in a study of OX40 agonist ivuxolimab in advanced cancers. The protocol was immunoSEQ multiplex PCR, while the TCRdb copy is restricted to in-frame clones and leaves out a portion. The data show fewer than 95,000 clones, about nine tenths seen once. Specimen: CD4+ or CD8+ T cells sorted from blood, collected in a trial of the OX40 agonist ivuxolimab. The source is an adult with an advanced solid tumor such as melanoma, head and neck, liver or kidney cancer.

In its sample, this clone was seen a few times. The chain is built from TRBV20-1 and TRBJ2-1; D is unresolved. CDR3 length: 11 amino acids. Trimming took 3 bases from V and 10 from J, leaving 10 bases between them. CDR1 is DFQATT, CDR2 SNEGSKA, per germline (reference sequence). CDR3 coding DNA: TGCAGTGCTAGTCGCGAGTACGAGCAGTTCTTC. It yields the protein CSASREYEQFF.

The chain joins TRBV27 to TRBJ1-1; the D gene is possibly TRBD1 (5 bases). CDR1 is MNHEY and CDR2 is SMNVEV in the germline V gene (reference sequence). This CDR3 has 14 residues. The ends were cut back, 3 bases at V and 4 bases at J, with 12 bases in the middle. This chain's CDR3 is CASSFSGDSTEAFF. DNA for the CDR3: TGTGCCAGCAGTTTCTCGGGGGATAGCACTGAAGCTTTCTTT.

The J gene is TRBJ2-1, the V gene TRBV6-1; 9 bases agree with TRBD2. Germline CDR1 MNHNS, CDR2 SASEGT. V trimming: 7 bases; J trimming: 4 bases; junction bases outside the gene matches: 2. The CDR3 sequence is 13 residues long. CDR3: CASTSGDYNEQFF. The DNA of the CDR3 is TGTGCCAGCACTAGCGGGGATTACAATGAGCAGTTCTTC.

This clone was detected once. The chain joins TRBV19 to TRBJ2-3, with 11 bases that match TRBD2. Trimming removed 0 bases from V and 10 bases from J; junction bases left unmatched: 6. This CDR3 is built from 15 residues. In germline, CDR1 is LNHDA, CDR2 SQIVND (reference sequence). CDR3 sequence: CASSIDRVSGRAQYF. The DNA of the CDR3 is TGTGCCAGTAGTATAGATCGGGTTAGCGGGAGGGCGCAGTATTTT.

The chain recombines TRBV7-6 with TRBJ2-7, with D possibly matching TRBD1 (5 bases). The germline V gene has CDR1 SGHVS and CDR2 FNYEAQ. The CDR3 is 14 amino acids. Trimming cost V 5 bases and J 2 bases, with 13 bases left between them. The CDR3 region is CASSPGAGTYEQYF. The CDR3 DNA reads TGTGCCAGCAGCCCCGGAGCAGGGACCTACGAGCAGTACTTC. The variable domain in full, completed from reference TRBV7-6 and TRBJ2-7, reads GAGVSQSPRYKVTKRGQDVALRCDPISGHVSLYWYRQALGQGPEFLTYFNYEAQQDKSGLPNDRFSAERPEGSISTLTIQRTEQRDSAMYRCASSPGAGTYEQYFGPGTRLTVT.

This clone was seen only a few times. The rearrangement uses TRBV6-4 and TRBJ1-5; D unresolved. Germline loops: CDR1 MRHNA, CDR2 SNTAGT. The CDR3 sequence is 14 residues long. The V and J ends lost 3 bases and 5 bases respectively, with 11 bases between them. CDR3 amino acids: CASSEQEGDQPQHF. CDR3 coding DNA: TGTGCCAGCAGTGAGCAGGAAGGAGATCAGCCCCAGCATTTT.

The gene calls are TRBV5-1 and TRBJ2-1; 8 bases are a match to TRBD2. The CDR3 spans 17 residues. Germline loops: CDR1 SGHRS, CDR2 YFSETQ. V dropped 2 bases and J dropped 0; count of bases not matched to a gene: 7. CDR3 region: CASSLPRLASSYNEQFF. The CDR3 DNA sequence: TGCGCCAGCAGCTTACCCCGACTAGCGAGCTCCTACAATGAGCAGTTCTTC.

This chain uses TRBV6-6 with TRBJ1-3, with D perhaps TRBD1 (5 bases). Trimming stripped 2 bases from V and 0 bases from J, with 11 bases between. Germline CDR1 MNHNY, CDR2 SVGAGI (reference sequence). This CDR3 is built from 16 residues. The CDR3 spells CASSYGAQGSGNTIYF. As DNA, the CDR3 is TGTGCCAGCAGTTACGGGGCGCAGGGCTCTGGAAACACCATATATTTT.

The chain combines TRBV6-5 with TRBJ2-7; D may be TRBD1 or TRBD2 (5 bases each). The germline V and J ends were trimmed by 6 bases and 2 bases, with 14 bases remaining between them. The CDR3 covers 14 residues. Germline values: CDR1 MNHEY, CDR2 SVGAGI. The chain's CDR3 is CASSPGTTAYEQYF. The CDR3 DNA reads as TGTGCCAGCAGCCCCGGGACCACGGCCTACGAGCAGTACTTC.

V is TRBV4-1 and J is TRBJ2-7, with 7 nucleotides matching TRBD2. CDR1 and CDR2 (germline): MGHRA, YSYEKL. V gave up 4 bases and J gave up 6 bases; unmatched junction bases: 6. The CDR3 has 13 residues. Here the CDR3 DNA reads TGCGCCAGCAGCCCAGAGCGGGGACCCGAGCAGTACTTC. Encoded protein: CASSPERGPEQYF.

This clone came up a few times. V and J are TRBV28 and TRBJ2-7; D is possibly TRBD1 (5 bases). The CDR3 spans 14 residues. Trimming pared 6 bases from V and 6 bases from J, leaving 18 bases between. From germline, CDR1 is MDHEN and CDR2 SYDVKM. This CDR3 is CASRENGPQGEQYF. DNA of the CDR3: TGTGCCAGCAGGGAGAATGGGCCTCAGGGCGAGCAGTACTTC.

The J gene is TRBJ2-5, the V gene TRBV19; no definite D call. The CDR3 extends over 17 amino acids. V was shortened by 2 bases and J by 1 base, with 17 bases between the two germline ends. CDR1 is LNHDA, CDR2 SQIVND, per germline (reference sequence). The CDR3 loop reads CASSITAFGRPQETQYF. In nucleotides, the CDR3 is TGTGCCAGTAGTATAACTGCCTTCGGGCGGCCCCAAGAGACCCAGTACTTC.

The CDR3 sequence is CAGATRGPNTEAFF. The CDR3 DNA reads as TGTGCTGGGGCCACACGGGGCCCAAACACTGAAGCTTTCTTT. The rearrangement uses TRBV12-5 and TRBJ1-1, with D perhaps matching TRBD1 (5 bases). Trimming cost V 11 bases and J 2 bases, with 18 bases left between them. This CDR3 spans 14 amino acids. Germline assignment: CDR1 LGHNT and CDR2 FRNRAP.

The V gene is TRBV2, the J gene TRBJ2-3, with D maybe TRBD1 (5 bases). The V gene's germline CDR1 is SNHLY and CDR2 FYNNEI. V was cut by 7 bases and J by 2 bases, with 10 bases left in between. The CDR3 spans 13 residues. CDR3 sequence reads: CASTQAVTDTQYF. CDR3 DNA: TGTGCCAGCACACAGGCGGTCACAGATACGCAGTATTTT.

The CDR3, as DNA: TGTGCCTATGGACAGGGGGCTGGCTACACCTTC. Its protein is CAYGQGAGYTF. The V gene is TRBV30, the J gene TRBJ1-2; the match to TRBD1 covers 11 bases. In germline, CDR1 is GTSNPN, CDR2 SVGIG (reference sequence). This CDR3 is built from 11 residues. Germline trimming cut 7 bases from V and 7 bases from J; bases unmatched to any gene: 2.

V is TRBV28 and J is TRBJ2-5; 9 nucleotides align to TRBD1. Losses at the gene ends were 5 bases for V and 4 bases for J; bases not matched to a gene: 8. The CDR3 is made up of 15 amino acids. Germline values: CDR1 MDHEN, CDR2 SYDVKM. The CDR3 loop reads CASSPGTGIPETQYF. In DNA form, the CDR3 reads TGTGCCAGCAGTCCCGGGACAGGGATCCCAGAGACCCAGTACTTC.

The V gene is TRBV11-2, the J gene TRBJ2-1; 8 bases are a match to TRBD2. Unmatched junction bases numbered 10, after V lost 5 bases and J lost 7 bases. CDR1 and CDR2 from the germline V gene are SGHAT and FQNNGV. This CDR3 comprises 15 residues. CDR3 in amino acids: CASSPPPGGENEQFF. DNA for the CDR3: TGTGCCAGCAGCCCCCCCCCGGGAGGGGAGAATGAGCAGTTCTTC.

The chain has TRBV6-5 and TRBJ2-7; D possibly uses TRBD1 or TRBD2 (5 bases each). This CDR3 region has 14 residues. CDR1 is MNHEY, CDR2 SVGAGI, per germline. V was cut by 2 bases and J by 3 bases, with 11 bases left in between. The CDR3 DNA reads TGTGCCAGCAGTTACGCCGGGACGGACTACGAGCAGTACTTC. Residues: CASSYAGTDYEQYF.

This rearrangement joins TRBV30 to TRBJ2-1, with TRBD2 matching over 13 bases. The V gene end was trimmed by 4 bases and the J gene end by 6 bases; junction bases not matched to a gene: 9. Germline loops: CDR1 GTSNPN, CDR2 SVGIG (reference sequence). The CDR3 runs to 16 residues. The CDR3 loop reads CAWKDELAGGFNEQFF. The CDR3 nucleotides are TGTGCCTGGAAAGATGAACTAGCGGGAGGGTTCAATGAGCAGTTCTTC.

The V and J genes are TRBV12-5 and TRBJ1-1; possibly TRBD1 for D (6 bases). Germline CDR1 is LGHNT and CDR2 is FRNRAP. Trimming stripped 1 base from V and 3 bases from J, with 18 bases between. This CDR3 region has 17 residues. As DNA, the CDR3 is TGTGCTAGTGGTTTGGCACCAATACAGGGAGTGTACACTGAAGCTTTCTTT. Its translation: CASGLAPIQGVYTEAFF.

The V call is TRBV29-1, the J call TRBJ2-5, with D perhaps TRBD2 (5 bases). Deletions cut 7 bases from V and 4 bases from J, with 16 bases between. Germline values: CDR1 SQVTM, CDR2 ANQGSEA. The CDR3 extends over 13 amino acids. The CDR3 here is CSAVPGVLETQYF. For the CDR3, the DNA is TGCAGCGCCGTTCCCGGGGTTTTAGAGACCCAGTACTTC.

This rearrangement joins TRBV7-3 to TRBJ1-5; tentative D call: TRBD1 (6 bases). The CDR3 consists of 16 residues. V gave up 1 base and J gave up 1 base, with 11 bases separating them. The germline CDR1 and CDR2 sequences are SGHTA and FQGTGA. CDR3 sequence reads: CASSLNRGESNQPQHF. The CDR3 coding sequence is TGTGCCAGCAGCTTAAATAGGGGGGAAAGCAATCAGCCCCAGCATTTT.

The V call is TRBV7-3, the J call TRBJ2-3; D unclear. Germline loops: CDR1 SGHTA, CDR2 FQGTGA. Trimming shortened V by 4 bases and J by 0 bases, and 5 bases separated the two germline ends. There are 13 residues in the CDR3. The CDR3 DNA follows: TGTGCCAGCAGCTCCACAAGCACAGATACGCAGTATTTT. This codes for CASSSTSTDTQYF.

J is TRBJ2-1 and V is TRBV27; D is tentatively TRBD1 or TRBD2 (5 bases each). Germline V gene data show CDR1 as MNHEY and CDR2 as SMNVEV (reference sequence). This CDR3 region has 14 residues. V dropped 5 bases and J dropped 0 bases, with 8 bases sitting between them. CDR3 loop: CASSEGSSYNEQFF. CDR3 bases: TGTGCCAGCAGTGAGGGGAGCTCCTACAATGAGCAGTTCTTC.

The CDR3 loop reads CAWSVGGSGSSYNEQFF. CDR3 coding DNA: TGTGCCTGGAGTGTGGGGGGGTCAGGGAGCTCCTACAATGAGCAGTTCTTC. The V gene is TRBV30, the J gene TRBJ2-1, with 7 positions matching TRBD2. Germline values: CDR1 GTSNPN, CDR2 SVGIG (reference sequence). V shed 0 bases, J shed 0 bases, and the junction held 8 bases outside the gene matches. CDR3 length: 17 amino acids. Filled out from reference TRBV30 and TRBJ2-1, the complete variable domain reads SQTIHQWPATLVQPVGSPLSLECTVEGTSNPNLYWYRQAAGRGLQLLFYSVGIGQISSEVPQNLSASRPQDRQFILSSKKLLLSDSGFYLCAWSVGGSGSSYNEQFFGPGTRLTVL.

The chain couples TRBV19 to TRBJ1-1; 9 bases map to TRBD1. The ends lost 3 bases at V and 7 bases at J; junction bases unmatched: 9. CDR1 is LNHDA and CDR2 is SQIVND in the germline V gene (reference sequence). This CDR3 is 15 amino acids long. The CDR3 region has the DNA TGTGCCAGTAGTATGGGACAGGGAATAGGGAATGAAGCTTTCTTT. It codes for CASSMGQGIGNEAFF. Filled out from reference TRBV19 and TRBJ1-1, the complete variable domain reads DGGITQSPKYLFRKEGQNVTLSCEQNLNHDAMYWYRQDPGQGLRLIYYSQIVNDFQKGDIAEGYSVSREKKESFPLTVTSAQKNPTAFYLCASSMGQGIGNEAFFGQGTRLTVV.